This TCR beta chain is from a study of post-analysis software for immune sequencing data. This clonotype was detected a few times. Its matching antigen is unknown. TCR beta cDNA libraries included unique molecular identifiers. The T cell input of roughly 1 to 11 million gave a few hundred thousand cDNA molecules. Via MiXCR, TCRdb re-called the PCR reads, giving one row per CDR3 protein. The sample lists about 380,000 distinct CDR3 sequences; 30% to 45% were seen once. Germline CDR1 LGHDT, CDR2 YNNKEL (reference sequence). CDR3 size: 17 residues. Trimming removed 0 bases at V and 9 bases at J, with 22 bases between. Notes on the study in general: In multiple sclerosis, normalized Chao1 diversity was significantly below that of controls. Elevated frequency relative to controls characterized four to six TRBV segments in patients, TRBV5-6, TRBV5-1 and TRBV20-1 among them. Under F measure analysis, samples from one preparation batch co-clustered strongly.

The sample taken for sequencing was blood. This clonotype was sampled from a girl aged 10-17 years with multiple sclerosis. The chain employs TRBV3-1 and TRBJ2-3, with D uncertain. For the CDR3, the DNA is TGTGCCAGCAGCCAAGAAGCCTACACGCCTGTCTTCAACACGCAGTATTTT. It translates to CASSQEAYTPVFNTQYF.